The 31 T cell receptor beta chains below all came from one sample that was sequenced in a study of cytomegalovirus exposure and HLA in healthy donors. Sequenced by immunoSEQ multiplex PCR; TCRdb stores in-frame clones only, minus some. The sample records approximately 150,000 clones, approximately 89% being singletons. Input material: PBMCs. These receptors were collected from a man between 18 and 29 years old in good health and CMV-seropositive.

V gene TRBV27 combines with J gene TRBJ1-5; D ambiguous. V lost 2 bases and J 8 bases, leaving 10 bases between the germline ends. The CDR3 consists of 13 residues. Germline values: CDR1 MNHEY, CDR2 SMNVEV (reference sequence). The CDR3 protein is CASSLGGLEPQHF. The CDR3 DNA reads TGTGCCAGCAGTTTAGGCGGCCTGGAGCCCCAGCATTTT.

V and J are TRBV4-3 and TRBJ2-3; the D gene is possibly TRBD2 (5 bases). The CDR3 totals 13 residues. Germline loops: CDR1 LGHNA, CDR2 YSLEER. The V and J ends lost 0 bases and 5 bases respectively, with 6 bases between them. The CDR3 protein is CASSQDREDTQYF. The DNA for the CDR3 is TGCGCCAGCAGCCAAGACCGGGAAGATACGCAGTATTTT.

CDR3 nucleotide sequence: TGTGCCAGCAGTGTGGACAGGGGGAATTCACCCCTCCACTTT. Protein product: CASSVDRGNSPLHF. J is TRBJ1-6 and V is TRBV2; 10 bases are a match to TRBD1. Losses at the gene ends were 4 bases for V and 7 bases for J; bases not matched to a gene: 1. The CDR3 spans 14 residues. Germline assignment: CDR1 SNHLY and CDR2 FYNNEI.

As to this clone: Other DNA sequences within the sample encode an identical CDR3. The chain uses TRBV30 and TRBJ1-1; 7 bases line up with TRBD1. This CDR3 is built from 13 residues. Germline CDR1 is GTSNPN and CDR2 is SVGIG (reference sequence). V was clipped by 4 bases and J by 1 base; unmatched bases: 3. The CDR3 DNA reads as TGTGCCTGGAATCGACAGGGGAACACTGAAGCTTTCTTT. This sequence encodes CAWNRQGNTEAFF.

This clone was seen once. J is TRBJ2-5 and V is TRBV7-6; D ambiguous. CDR1 is SGHVS and CDR2 is FNYEAQ in the germline V gene. The CDR3 loop spans 14 amino acids. Trimming took 5 bases from V and 5 from J, leaving 15 bases between them. The CDR3 sequence is CASSPQERRETQYF. The CDR3 DNA reads as TGTGCCAGCAGCCCCCAGGAAAGACGGGAGACCCAGTACTTC.

The rearrangement uses TRBV5-1 and TRBJ1-1, with D possibly matching TRBD1 (5 bases). CDR3 length equals 15 residues. V dropped 4 bases and J dropped 7 bases, with 20 bases sitting between them. The germline V gene has CDR1 SGHRS and CDR2 YFSETQ. CDR3 residues: CASSLRTPGRGEAFF. CDR3 in DNA: TGCGCCAGCAGCCTTAGGACGCCCGGGAGGGGTGAAGCTTTCTTT.

This chain links TRBV7-2 with TRBJ2-3, with 11 bases fitting TRBD2. V shed 1 base, J shed 7 bases, and the junction held 4 bases outside the gene matches. CDR3 size: 15 residues. The germline CDR1 and CDR2 sequences are SGHTA and FQGNSA. The CDR3 region has the DNA TGTGCCAGCAGCTTAGGGCCTAGCGGGGGGAATACGCAGTATTTT. Translation gives CASSLGPSGGNTQYF.

The CDR3 here is CASSPVVSSNQPQHF. DNA of the CDR3: TGTGCCAGCTCACCAGTCGTCAGTTCAAATCAGCCCCAGCATTTT. The rearrangement uses TRBV18 and TRBJ1-5; D is unresolved. V dropped 2 bases and J dropped 4 bases, with 12 bases sitting between them. CDR1 is KGHSH and CDR2 is LQKENI in the germline V gene. The CDR3 is made up of 15 amino acids.

This clone was counted between two and nine times. The V and J genes are TRBV2 and TRBJ1-2, with 9 positions matching TRBD1. The CDR3 has 14 residues. V shed 5 bases, J shed 6 bases, and the junction held 7 bases outside the gene matches. Per germline, CDR1 SNHLY and CDR2 FYNNEI. CDR3 sequence reads: CASSPGQGTDGYTF. CDR3 DNA sequence: TGTGCCAGCAGTCCCGGACAGGGGACGGATGGCTACACCTTC.

The rearrangement joins TRBV7-8 to TRBJ2-5, with TRBD2 as a possible D gene (6 bases). V lost 1 base and J 4 bases, leaving 13 bases between the germline ends. The CDR3 is 15 amino acids. The germline CDR1 and CDR2 sequences are SGHVS and FQNEAQ. The CDR3 bases are TGTGCCAGCAGCTTAGGGCGCCAGCGGGTAGAGACCCAGTACTTC. It encodes CASSLGRQRVETQYF. The whole variable domain, remainder taken from reference TRBV7-8 and TRBJ2-5, is GAGVSQSPRYKVAKRGQDVALRCDPISGHVSLFWYQQALGQGPEFLTYFQNEAQLDKSGLPSDRFFAERPEGSVSTLKIQRTQQEDSAVYLCASSLGRQRVETQYFGPGTRLLVL.

The chain is built from TRBV4-1 and TRBJ2-1; D may be TRBD2 (6 bases). V lost 4 bases and J lost 10, with 20 bases in between. This CDR3 is 15 amino acids long. Germline CDR1 and CDR2: MGHRA and YSYEKL. In DNA, the CDR3 is TGCGCCAGCAGCCGACCCCGGGACTCCGTGTGGGAGCAGTTCTTC. Amino acid sequence: CASSRPRDSVWEQFF.

The J gene is TRBJ2-1, the V gene TRBV4-1; TRBD1 agrees at 8 bases. The CDR3 contains 17 residues. V was pared by 1 base and J by 8 bases, with 13 bases of the junction left unmatched. Per germline, CDR1 MGHRA and CDR2 YSYEKL. The DNA for the CDR3 is TGCGCCAGCAGCCAAGCCATTACAGGGGGGTCTTGGGATGAGCAGTTCTTC. Protein sequence: CASSQAITGGSWDEQFF.

The V gene is TRBV7-2, the J gene TRBJ2-1; the match to TRBD2 covers 12 bases. The J segment lost 6 bases and the V segment lost 0 bases, leaving 9 bases of the junction unmatched. Germline V gene sequence: CDR1 SGHTA, CDR2 FQGNSA. This CDR3 has 18 amino acids. The CDR3 region is CASSLALLAGGPVNEQFF. DNA of the CDR3: TGTGCCAGCAGCTTAGCCTTGCTAGCGGGAGGGCCGGTCAATGAGCAGTTCTTC. The whole variable domain, filled in from reference TRBV7-2 and TRBJ2-1, reads GAGVSQSPSNKVTEKGKDVELRCDPISGHTALYWYRQSLGQGLEFLIYFQGNSAPDKSGLPSDRFSAERTGGSVSTLTIQRTQQEDSAVYLCASSLALLAGGPVNEQFFGPGTRLTVL.

This chain uses TRBV9 with TRBJ2-7, with D perhaps TRBD1 (5 bases). V lost 0 bases and J 4 bases, leaving 11 bases between the germline ends. Germline CDR1 reads SGDLS; CDR2 reads YYNGEE. The CDR3 spans 14 residues. CDR3 nucleotides: TGTGCCAGCAGCGTAGACGGACACCAGTACGAGCAGTACTTC. Translating gives CASSVDGHQYEQYF.

This clone was recorded only once. The gene calls are TRBV9 and TRBJ2-3, with D tentatively TRBD1 (6 bases). Deletions cut 3 bases from V and 1 base from J, with 18 bases between. This CDR3 is built from 17 residues. Germline V gives CDR1 SGDLS, CDR2 YYNGEE. The CDR3 DNA is TGTGCCAGCAGCGGGGAGACAGGCCTAGGAGGCACAGATACGCAGTATTTT. It encodes CASSGETGLGGTDTQYF.

J is TRBJ2-1 and V is TRBV30, with 11 positions matching TRBD2. V was clipped by 5 bases and J by 2 bases; unmatched bases: 5. CDR3 size: 15 residues. The V gene's germline CDR1 is GTSNPN and CDR2 SVGIG (reference sequence). This CDR3 is CAWDLAGGAYNEQFF. CDR3 bases: TGTGCCTGGGATTTAGCGGGGGGGGCCTACAATGAGCAGTTCTTC.

As to this clone: The sample has other DNA sequences that encode this CDR3 too. This chain uses TRBV9 with TRBJ2-3; 10 bases match TRBD2. Per germline, CDR1 SGDLS and CDR2 YYNGEE. The CDR3 sequence is 15 residues long. J was trimmed by 3 bases and V by 0 bases; bases with no gene match: 1. The CDR3 protein is CASSVGAGGTDTQYF. The CDR3 coding sequence is TGTGCCAGCAGCGTAGGAGCGGGAGGGACAGATACGCAGTATTTT.

This chain connects TRBV4-3 to TRBJ1-1; a weak D match, TRBD1 (6 bases). The V gene's germline CDR1 is LGHNA and CDR2 YSLEER. The length of the CDR3 is 15 residues. Trimming removed 4 bases from V and 3 bases from J, with 15 bases in between. DNA of the CDR3: TGCGCCAGCAGCCTTACAGAGGGGGGGGACACTGAAGCTTTCTTT. This gives the protein CASSLTEGGDTEAFF.

The chain recombines TRBV7-9 with TRBJ1-2; 8 bases agree with TRBD1. J was trimmed by 4 bases and V by 4 bases; bases with no gene match: 11. Germline V gene lookup returns CDR1 SEHNR and CDR2 FQNEAQ (reference sequence). CDR3 size: 16 residues. For the CDR3, the DNA is TGTGCCAGCAGCTCCGGACAGGGCGGACTAGGCTATGGCTACACCTTC. It codes for CASSSGQGGLGYGYTF.

This chain joins TRBV5-6 and TRBJ1-2, with 10 bases identical to TRBD1. Per germline, CDR1 SGHDT and CDR2 YYEEEE. Losses at the gene ends were 4 bases for V and 7 bases for J; bases not matched to a gene: 10. This CDR3 spans 15 amino acids. The CDR3 loop reads CASSPAGGTGVGYTF. CDR3 nucleotides: TGTGCCAGCAGCCCCGCGGGGGGGACAGGGGTTGGCTACACCTTC.

This clone was detected a few times. The gene calls are TRBV19 and TRBJ2-7, with 9 positions matching TRBD1. CDR1 and CDR2 from the germline V gene are LNHDA and SQIVND (reference sequence). The ends lost 5 bases at V and 4 bases at J; junction bases unmatched: 9. CDR3 length equals 15 residues. The CDR3 sequence is CASSPPGTGMYEQYF. The CDR3 DNA is TGTGCCAGTAGTCCACCCGGGACAGGGATGTACGAGCAGTACTTC.

This rearrangement joins TRBV18 to TRBJ2-7; 11 nucleotides agree with TRBD1. This CDR3 has 16 residues. Germline CDR1 reads KGHSH; CDR2 reads LQKENI. J gave up 3 bases and V 0 bases, and 4 bases lay outside the gene matches. CDR3: CASSPPGTGGYYEQYF. The CDR3, as DNA: TGTGCCAGCTCACCACCGGGGACAGGGGGTTACTACGAGCAGTACTTC.

Details on this clone: Other DNA sequences in this specimen translate into the identical CDR3. The chain carries TRBV9 and TRBJ2-3; 7 positions match TRBD2. CDR1 is SGDLS and CDR2 is YYNGEE in the germline V gene. The CDR3 runs 14 residues. J lost 0 bases, V lost 2 bases, and 0 bases had no gene match. CDR3 sequence reads: CASSVGGSTDTQYF. CDR3 in DNA: TGTGCCAGCAGCGTGGGGGGGAGCACAGATACGCAGTATTTT.

The chain employs TRBV4-3 and TRBJ1-1; D unresolved. V gave up 1 base and J gave up 3 bases, with 6 bases separating them. The CDR3 sequence is 13 residues long. Per germline, CDR1 LGHNA and CDR2 YSLEER. CDR3 DNA: TGCGCCAGCAGCCAAGTCGAGTACACTGAAGCTTTCTTT. This gives the protein CASSQVEYTEAFF.

The rearrangement uses TRBV7-3 and TRBJ2-2, with 7 bases lining up with TRBD2. The CDR3 length is 13 residues. V was clipped by 2 bases and J by 7 bases; unmatched bases: 1. Germline V CDR1 and CDR2: SGHTA, FQGTGA. CDR3 nucleotides: TGTGCCAGCAGCTTAGGGAGGGACGGGGAGCTGTTTTTT. As protein: CASSLGRDGELFF.

The genes are TRBV6-1 and TRBJ2-5, with 9 bases matching TRBD2. V shed 4 bases, J shed 4 bases, and the junction held 13 bases outside the gene matches. The CDR3 has 17 residues. CDR1 MNHNS and CDR2 SASEGT come from the germline V gene. This chain's CDR3 is CASSVLGGRASGETQYF. The DNA for the CDR3 is TGTGCCAGCAGTGTTCTTGGCGGGAGGGCGTCGGGAGAGACCCAGTACTTC.

This clone came up a few times. This chain joins TRBV27 and TRBJ2-7, with a possible D match to TRBD1 (6 bases). Trimming cost V 4 bases and J 1 base, with 8 bases left between them. Germline V lookup: CDR1 MNHEY, CDR2 SMNVEV (reference sequence). The CDR3 is 13 residues long. The CDR3 protein is CASSSGESYEQYF. In nucleotides, the CDR3 is TGTGCCAGCAGTTCAGGGGAGTCCTACGAGCAGTACTTC.

As DNA, the CDR3 is TGTGCCAGCAGTCCGCGCAGGGTATCAGATACGCAGTATTTT. Its protein is CASSPRRVSDTQYF. The chain uses TRBV27 and TRBJ2-3; maybe TRBD1 (5 bases). V dropped 5 bases and J dropped 4 bases, with 13 bases sitting between them. Germline CDR1 is MNHEY and CDR2 is SMNVEV (reference sequence). The CDR3 is 14 residues long.

The V and J genes are TRBV15 and TRBJ1-1, with a tentative D call TRBD1 (5 bases). From germline, CDR1 is LNHNV and CDR2 YYDKDF (reference sequence). This CDR3 has 13 amino acids. The V end lost 8 bases, the J end lost 6 bases, and 16 bases lay between the germline ends. CDR3 DNA sequence: TGTGCCACCGGTCGAGCGGGGGATGCTGAAGCTTTCTTT. Amino acid sequence: CATGRAGDAEAFF.

The rearrangement joins TRBV29-1 to TRBJ1-3; D call uncertain. Trimming cost V 7 bases and J 1 base, with 8 bases left between them. The CDR3 is 12 amino acids. Germline V gives CDR1 SQVTM, CDR2 ANQGSEA. The CDR3 here is CSGGISGNTIYF. The CDR3 nucleotides read TGCAGCGGCGGCATTTCTGGAAACACCATATATTTT. Using reference TRBV29-1 and TRBJ1-3 for the parts outside the CDR3, the full variable domain is SAVISQKPSRDICQRGTSLTIQCQVDSQVTMMFWYRQQPGQSLTLIATANQGSEATYESGFVIDKFPISRPNLTFSTLTVSNMSPEDSSIYLCSGGISGNTIYFGEGSWLTVV.

The CDR3 is CSVPTGNEQYF. CDR3 coding DNA: TGCAGCGTCCCCACAGGGAACGAGCAGTACTTC. The gene calls are TRBV29-1 and TRBJ2-7, with a weak D call TRBD1 (6 bases). Germline values: CDR1 SQVTM, CDR2 ANQGSEA. The length of the CDR3 is 11 residues. V was pared by 6 bases and J by 5 bases, with 11 bases between.